The TCR beta chain described here comes from a study of graft-versus-host responses after intestinal transplantation. About the research overall: Recipients had transplants, and these were multivisceral, liver-intestinal, or isolated intestinal. Notes on the study in general: In patients with graft-donor T cell macrochimerism, allograft graft-versus-host to host-versus-graft clonal ratios were high. Some GvH clones were seen earlier in gut or blood, suggesting intestinal origin.

Notes on this clone: Its antigen is not identified.

The length of the CDR3 is 12 residues. Germline CDR1 and CDR2: MNHEY and SVGAGI. The assay was immunoSEQ multiplex PCR, and TCRdb's table has in-frame clones only and misses some. The table records around 18,000 clones, roughly 87% of them present only once. Material: PBMCs, obtained 14 days after transplant. This receptor was obtained from a human patient who received an intestinal transplant, so some T cells may come from the graft donor. J is TRBJ2-7 and V is TRBV6-5, with 8 bases lining up with TRBD2. The CDR3: CTGSSGGAEQYF. As DNA, the CDR3 is TGTACCGGCTCATCGGGAGGGGCCGAGCAGTACTTC.